The sequence of this TCR beta chain was determined in a study of siplizumab effects on memory and regulatory T cells. Notes on the study in general: Roughly 75-96% of proliferating clones (CD4+ or CD8+) could not be assigned a naive or memory phenotype. Unstimulated subsets were the mapping target of only a minor fraction of alloreactive clones.

V shed 3 bases and J shed 5 bases, with 10 bases lying between them. The germline CDR1 and CDR2 sequences are SQVTM and ANQGSEA. The CDR3 is 12 residues long. Note on this clone: The antigen is not known.

About 91,000 TCR templates were measured in each sample. The method was immunoSEQ multiplex PCR; TCRdb's version includes in-frame clones alone and lacks a portion of them. The sample comprises around 100,000 clones, around 90% of which are singletons, and 0.14% to 0.15% rests with the top ten. The gene calls are TRBV29-1 and TRBJ2-5; D might be TRBD2 (5 bases). The specimen sequenced was CD4+ T cells sorted from blood. This clonotype originated in a human donor in good health. Here the CDR3 reads CSVDTGLETQYF. The DNA for the CDR3 is TGCAGCGTTGATACGGGGTTGGAGACCCAGTACTTC.